This T cell receptor beta chain originates from a study of beta chain features in type 1 diabetes. All of the isolated RNA was reverse transcribed, so expressed TCRB transcripts were sequenced. Roughly 3.5 million reads per sample on average were obtained from naive, central memory and regulatory T cell samples. The protocol was immunoSEQ multiplex PCR, while the TCRdb copy is restricted to in-frame clones and leaves out a portion. The top ten hold around 0.011% of the sample, which has around 250,000 clones, roughly a quarter seen once. This clone was seen more than once but under ten times. What it binds is unknown. Study-wide results and caveats: Type 1 diabetes patients showed a moderate but significant shortening of TCRB CDR3s in all four CD4+ subsets. Naive, central memory and regulatory TCRB repertoires appeared more similar among patients than healthy donors. Equally in patients and controls, shorter templates might have been favored by PCR.

Sorting of CD4+ naive, central memory, regulatory and stem cell-like memory cells was performed via CD45RO/CCR7/CD25/CD127/CD95/CD27. This TCR came from a woman aged 30 to 39 with type 1 diabetes. Sequenced: naive CD4+ T cells from blood.

Written as DNA, the CDR3 is TGTGCCAGCAGCTCCGTAACGGGAGACAACTATGGCTACACCTTC. Its translation is CASSSVTGDNYGYTF. This chain joins TRBV5-4 and TRBJ1-2; unclear D gene. This CDR3 contains 15 residues. The V gene's germline CDR1 is SGHNT and CDR2 YYREEE (reference sequence). V was clipped by 3 bases and J by 2 bases, with 14 bases between them.